Detailed here is one T cell receptor (beta chain). Its cognate antigen is unknown. Germline assignment: CDR1 LGHNA and CDR2 YNFKEQ. This CDR3 is built from 16 residues. The V end was cut by 1 base, the J end by 3 bases, with 13 bases between. The data derive from a study of cytomegalovirus exposure and HLA in healthy donors. Findings of the study overall: Some V segments, TRBV6-2 and TRBV6-3 among them, were indistinguishable and were therefore excluded. A later analysis found TCR association rates differed by HLA locus, highest for DRB1 and lowest for HLA-C. Rarity characterized most TCR sequences, yet some public TCRs appeared in many donors.

Use of 60 Vbeta and 13 Jbeta primers characterized the PCR. Using immunoSEQ multiplex PCR, the repertoire was profiled, and TCRdb retains in-frame clones only, with some absent. The sample lists some 120,000 clones, 85% to 90% occurring once. The sequence derives from a woman aged 25 to 45 in good health and CMV-seropositive. The V gene is TRBV4-2, the J gene TRBJ2-1; no firm D call. Material: PBMCs. CDR3 sequence (DNA): TGTGCCAGCAGCCAAGGTATACTATCATACTACAATGAGCAGTTCTTC. Its translation: CASSQGILSYYNEQFF.